This T cell receptor beta chain was sequenced during a study of blood T cell repertoires in COVID-19. Turning to the study itself: Sites across the United States, Italy and Spain contributed samples from acute and convalescent COVID-19.

Trimming cost V 4 bases and J 0 bases, with 9 bases left between them. The length of the CDR3 is 14 residues. Germline loops: CDR1 SEHNR, CDR2 FQNEAQ (reference sequence). TCRdb keeps only in-frame clones here, not all; method: immunoSEQ multiplex PCR. The sample has some 110,000 clones; approximately 82% are singletons. Material: peripheral blood. The clonotype comes from a woman of 80 years or more with acute or convalescent COVID-19. This chain links TRBV7-9 with TRBJ1-1, with D perhaps matching TRBD1 (5 bases). CDR3 in amino acids: CASSSGQLNTEAFF. The CDR3 bases are TGTGCCAGCAGCTCCGGACAATTGAACACTGAAGCTTTCTTT.